This entry lists 25 T cell receptor beta chains sequenced from one sample in a study of shared clonotypes between healthy human individuals (TCRdb year 2020). Library prep was done by the immunoSEQ multiplex PCR assay. TCRdb took this table from immuneACCESS and kept in-frame rearrangements with V and J called. Such tables lack part of the clones; where checked against another copy, unresolved V genes explain under half of the gap, and the rest is unexplained. In this sample the table shows fewer than 550,000 clones, about 75% of which occur a single time. The ten most abundant clones make up 12% of the sample. Material: PBMCs. Source of these receptors: a woman between 40 and 50 years old in good health. Some clones in this sample may be carry-over from other donors' samples.

The chain employs TRBV7-3 and TRBJ2-2, with a weak D call TRBD2 (7 bases). This CDR3 has 17 amino acids. The germline V gene has CDR1 SGHTA and CDR2 FQGTGA. The V end was cut by 5 bases, the J end by 4 bases, with 20 bases between. The CDR3 is CASSPGGGAGSTGELFF. CDR3 nucleotide sequence: TGTGCCAGCAGCCCTGGGGGGGGCGCAGGTAGCACCGGGGAGCTGTTTTTT. The full variable domain, its missing parts supplied by reference TRBV7-3 and TRBJ2-2, is GAGVSQTPSNKVTEKGKYVELRCDPISGHTALYWYRQSLGQGPEFLIYFQGTGAADDSGLPNDRFFAVRPEGSVSTLKIQRTERGDSAVYLCASSPGGGAGSTGELFFGEGSRLTVL.

V gene TRBV12-5 combines with J gene TRBJ2-5; no definite D call. Germline loops: CDR1 LGHNT, CDR2 FRNRAP. V lost 7 bases and J lost 1, with 10 bases in between. The CDR3 is made up of 13 amino acids. CDR3 in amino acids: CASAADIQETQYF. As DNA, the CDR3 is TGTGCTAGTGCCGCCGACATCCAAGAGACCCAGTACTTC.

The V gene is TRBV2, the J gene TRBJ2-5, with D unresolved. Trimming cost V 4 bases and J 2 bases, with 5 bases left between them. The CDR3 has 12 amino acids. Germline loops: CDR1 SNHLY, CDR2 FYNNEI. The CDR3 loop reads CASSVQQETQYF. In DNA form, the CDR3 reads TGTGCCAGCAGTGTGCAGCAAGAGACCCAGTACTTC.

J is TRBJ1-1 and V is TRBV5-1; D unresolved. This CDR3 has 13 amino acids. Looked up from germline, CDR1 is SGHRS and CDR2 is YFSETQ. Trimming shortened V by 0 bases and J by 5 bases, and 8 bases separated the two germline ends. Here the CDR3 DNA reads TGCGCCAGCAGCTTGGACGGGAGGACTGAAGCTTTCTTT. Amino acid sequence: CASSLDGRTEAFF.

The gene calls are TRBV30 and TRBJ1-4; the D gene is possibly TRBD1 (5 bases). The CDR3 length is 15 residues. V shed 2 bases and J shed 5 bases, with 15 bases lying between them. Germline loops: CDR1 GTSNPN, CDR2 SVGIG (reference sequence). The CDR3 DNA follows: TGTGCCTGGAGTCGGGTCAGGGCTATCAATGAAAAACTGTTTTTT. Translation: CAWSRVRAINEKLFF.

The sample holds one count of this clone. The rearrangement links TRBV7-8 to TRBJ2-1, with 13 bases that match TRBD2. This CDR3 spans 20 amino acids. Trimming took 4 bases from V and 1 from J; bases not matched to a gene: 13. CDR1 and CDR2 (germline): SGHVS, FQNEAQ. The CDR3: CASSSRTSGSQRWSYNEQFF. The CDR3 coding sequence is TGTGCCAGCAGCTCGAGGACTAGCGGGAGTCAAAGGTGGTCCTACAATGAGCAGTTCTTC.

This clone was found once. The chain uses TRBV6-1 and TRBJ1-2; 7 bases are a match to TRBD1. The germline gives CDR1 MNHNS, CDR2 SASEGT. CDR3 size: 12 residues. The V gene end was trimmed by 3 bases and the J gene end by 5 bases; junction bases not matched to a gene: 0. CDR3 region: CASSEGQYGYTF. CDR3 DNA: TGTGCCAGCAGTGAGGGACAGTATGGCTACACCTTC.

The chain couples TRBV19 to TRBJ1-2; D is ambiguous. The V gene lost 1 base and the J gene lost 5 bases, with 14 bases spanning the gap. Germline CDR1 LNHDA, CDR2 SQIVND (reference sequence). The CDR3 has 15 amino acids. CDR3 in amino acids: CASSIGRDGVYGYTF. Written as DNA, the CDR3 is TGTGCCAGTAGTATAGGCCGGGATGGGGTATATGGCTACACCTTC. The variable domain in full, with the rest retrieved from reference TRBV19 and TRBJ1-2, is DGGITQSPKYLFRKEGQNVTLSCEQNLNHDAMYWYRQDPGQGLRLIYYSQIVNDFQKGDIAEGYSVSREKKESFPLTVTSAQKNPTAFYLCASSIGRDGVYGYTFGSGTRLTVV.

The genes are TRBV11-2 and TRBJ1-2; perhaps TRBD1 as D (6 bases). V lost 0 bases and J 7 bases, leaving 18 bases between the germline ends. CDR3 length: 16 amino acids. The germline V gene encodes CDR1 SGHAT and CDR2 FQNNGV. The CDR3 region has the DNA TGTGCCAGCAGCTTAGAGCCCGCAACAGGGTTAAGTGGCTACACCTTC. Protein product: CASSLEPATGLSGYTF.

The gene calls are TRBV7-4 and TRBJ1-6; 9 bases fit TRBD1. The ends lost 2 bases at V and 8 bases at J; junction bases unmatched: 1. Germline values: CDR1 SGHVT, CDR2 SQSDAQ. The CDR3 length is 14 residues. In DNA, the CDR3 is TGTGCCAGCAGCTTATGGACAGGGGATTCACCCCTCCACTTT. This gives the protein CASSLWTGDSPLHF.

The J gene is TRBJ2-7, the V gene TRBV6-5, with a tentative D call TRBD2 (6 bases). The CDR3 contains 14 residues. V gave up 6 bases and J gave up 7 bases, with 19 bases separating them. Germline CDR1 is MNHEY and CDR2 is SVGAGI. CDR3 loop: CASRPLGGKGEQYF. The CDR3 coding sequence is TGTGCCAGCAGACCCCTTGGGGGGAAAGGGGAGCAGTACTTC.

This clone showed up just a few times. The identical CDR3 is also encoded by other nucleotide sequences in the sample. The chain combines TRBV28 with TRBJ1-4; 7 nucleotides align to TRBD1. Germline CDR1 MDHEN, CDR2 SYDVKM. With 3 bases clipped from V and 2 bases from J, the junction kept 0 bases outside the gene matches. The CDR3 spans 14 residues. The CDR3 loop is CASSFRGTNEKLFF. CDR3 coding DNA: TGTGCCAGCAGTTTCAGGGGGACTAATGAAAAACTGTTTTTT.

The chain couples TRBV9 to TRBJ2-7; 8 nucleotides line up with TRBD1. The CDR3 has 14 amino acids. Unmatched junction bases numbered 9, after V lost 3 bases and J lost 7 bases. CDR1 SGDLS and CDR2 YYNGEE come from the germline V gene. For the CDR3, the DNA is TGTGCCAGCAGCGCCCAGGGGGCCTGGGGAGAGCAGTACTTC. Translating it yields CASSAQGAWGEQYF.

The J gene is TRBJ2-1, the V gene TRBV5-1; possible D gene TRBD2, 6 bases. This CDR3 has 17 amino acids. Deletions cut 1 base from V and 5 bases from J, with 19 bases between. The germline V gene has CDR1 SGHRS and CDR2 YFSETQ. CDR3 nucleotide sequence: TGCGCCAGCAGCTTGAACGCGGGACCGGTTGGGCACAATGAGCAGTTCTTC. Encoded protein: CASSLNAGPVGHNEQFF.

The gene calls are TRBV6-4 and TRBJ2-2; 12 nucleotides line up with TRBD2. This CDR3 contains 15 residues. V was pared by 10 bases and J by 7 bases, with 10 bases of the junction left unmatched. From germline, CDR1 is MRHNA and CDR2 SNTAGT. The CDR3 protein is CATSPTSGSNGELFF. The CDR3 DNA reads TGTGCCACCTCCCCGACTAGCGGGAGTAACGGGGAGCTGTTTTTT.

Only one count was recorded for this clone. The J gene is TRBJ2-2, the V gene TRBV2; D perhaps matches TRBD2 (6 bases). Per the germline V gene, CDR1 is SNHLY and CDR2 is FYNNEI. There are 14 residues in the CDR3. V gave up 6 bases and J gave up 1 base, with 9 bases separating them. This CDR3 is CASRGGMNTGELFF. CDR3 DNA sequence: TGTGCCAGCAGGGGCGGGATGAACACCGGGGAGCTGTTTTTT.

The chain uses TRBV19 and TRBJ2-7, with D tentatively TRBD2 (5 bases). Germline-derived CDR1 and CDR2 are LNHDA and SQIVND (reference sequence). V was pared by 5 bases and J by 2 bases, with 19 bases between. This CDR3 contains 16 residues. CDR3 loop: CASSPMTRGIPYEQYF. The CDR3 DNA follows: TGTGCCAGTAGTCCGATGACCCGAGGGATCCCCTACGAGCAGTACTTC.

Only a few counts were recorded for this clone. This sequence joins TRBV7-9 and TRBJ2-1; D call uncertain. This CDR3 contains 14 residues. Germline loops: CDR1 SEHNR, CDR2 FQNEAQ (reference sequence). Trimming cost V 1 base and J 4 bases, with 8 bases left between them. CDR3 coding DNA: TGTGCCAGCAGCTTAGATGTGACTTACAATGAGCAGTTCTTC. It codes for CASSLDVTYNEQFF.

V usage is TRBV11-2 and J usage is TRBJ2-7; possibly TRBD2 for D (5 bases). There are 15 residues in the CDR3. Germline lookup yields CDR1 SGHAT and CDR2 FQNNGV. The germline V and J ends were trimmed by 5 bases and 2 bases, with 16 bases remaining between them. DNA of the CDR3: TGTGCCAGCAGCGATATAATCCGGGGTACCTACGAGCAGTACTTC. The encoded protein is CASSDIIRGTYEQYF. The full variable domain, completed using reference TRBV11-2 and TRBJ2-7, is EAGVAQSPRYKIIEKRQSVAFWCNPISGHATLYWYQQILGQGPKLLIQFQNNGVVDDSQLPKDRFSAERLKGVDSTLKIQPAKLEDSAVYLCASSDIIRGTYEQYFGPGTRLTVT.

This clone was seen once. V gene TRBV6-1 combines with J gene TRBJ2-1, with D possibly TRBD1 on 5 matching bases. This CDR3 is 12 amino acids long. V gave up 7 bases and J gave up 13 bases, with 17 bases separating them. CDR1 and CDR2 (germline): MNHNS, SASEGT. CDR3 in amino acids: CASIAQLGLQFF. CDR3 coding DNA: TGTGCCAGCATCGCCCAGCTGGGGCTCCAGTTCTTC.

The V and J genes are TRBV7-9 and TRBJ2-7; the D is unclear. In germline, CDR1 is SEHNR, CDR2 FQNEAQ (reference sequence). This CDR3 comprises 13 residues. V was clipped by 4 bases and J by 1 base, with 8 bases between them. The CDR3 sequence: CASSSGGSYEQYF. CDR3 in DNA: TGTGCCAGCAGCTCGGGTGGATCCTACGAGCAGTACTTC.

The V call is TRBV19, the J call TRBJ2-2; TRBD2 agrees at 10 bases. Germline loops: CDR1 LNHDA, CDR2 SQIVND (reference sequence). Losses at the gene ends were 3 bases for V and 5 bases for J; bases not matched to a gene: 6. The CDR3 runs 16 residues. Here the CDR3 reads CASSISSGSSTGELFF. CDR3 DNA: TGTGCCAGTAGTATTTCTAGCGGGAGTAGTACCGGGGAGCTGTTTTTT.

The rearrangement joins TRBV27 to TRBJ2-1; D is possibly TRBD1 or TRBD2 (5 bases each). Germline CDR1 MNHEY, CDR2 SMNVEV (reference sequence). V lost 4 bases and J lost 8, with 15 bases in between. This CDR3 has 14 amino acids. CDR3 residues: CASSYDRGRDEQFF. CDR3 sequence (DNA): TGTGCCAGCAGTTACGATAGGGGACGGGATGAGCAGTTCTTC.

This chain links TRBV7-4 with TRBJ1-5; D is unclear. This CDR3 region has 13 residues. Trimming stripped 2 bases from V and 5 bases from J, with 7 bases between. CDR1 and CDR2 from the germline V gene are SGHVT and SQSDAQ. The CDR3, as DNA: TGTGCCAGCAGCTTATATTTGGATCAGCCCCAGCATTTT. Translating it yields CASSLYLDQPQHF.

This rearrangement joins TRBV4-1 to TRBJ1-5; D not certain. This CDR3 is 12 amino acids long. The germline V gene has CDR1 MGHRA and CDR2 YSYEKL. Trimming shortened V by 2 bases and J by 9 bases, and 8 bases separated the two germline ends. The CDR3 protein is CASSQQKGPQHF. The CDR3 DNA reads TGCGCCAGCAGCCAACAAAAGGGGCCCCAGCATTTT.